This T cell receptor beta chain comes out of a study of CD8 T cells in ankylosing spondylitis. In this sample, this clonotype turned up many times. Antigen: not known. Points from the study as a whole: Characteristic of ankylosing spondylitis blood, it appeared, was a TCR beta motif comprising fewer than 10 highly homologous variants.

TCRdb fed the 5' RACE reads into MiXCR, producing one record per CDR3 protein. The table includes around 220,000 distinct CDR3 sequences, over 9.5% detected once. The germline V gene encodes CDR1 SGHRS and CDR2 YFSETQ. V was pared by 0 bases and J by 4 bases, with 12 bases between. The CDR3 spans 15 residues. This receptor was identified in a male donor with ankylosing spondylitis or in good health (not recorded which). Material: blood, either unsorted or a sorted T cell fraction (not recorded which). The chain couples TRBV5-1 to TRBJ2-3; D is undetermined. The CDR3 coding sequence is TGCGCCAGCAGCTTGGAGTCTTCAGGCCCAGATACGCAGTATTTT. It encodes CASSLESSGPDTQYF. Full variable domain (outside the CDR3, taken from reference TRBV5-1 and TRBJ2-3): KAGVTQTPRYLIKTRGQQVTLSCSPISGHRSVSWYQQTPGQGLQFLFEYFSETQRNKGNFPGRFSGRQFSNSRSEMNVSTLELGDSALYLCASSLESSGPDTQYFGPGTRLTVL.